These 14 T cell receptor beta chains share one sample of origin, sequenced in a study of T cells in Graves' hyperthyroidism and ophthalmopathy. Using RNA transcripts as the source, TCR beta CDR3 regions were amplified. HTBI primers were the set used in a first-round RT-PCR of the TCR CDR3. Each CDR3 protein gets one entry after TCRdb re-called the multiplex PCR reads with MiXCR. This sample has approximately 320,000 distinct CDR3 sequences, with 16% found just once. The material sequenced was blood. All receptors derive from a man aged 30 to 39 with Graves' hyperthyroidism.

The rearrangement uses TRBV7-3 and TRBJ2-6; D ambiguous. CDR1 and CDR2 from the germline V gene are SGHTA and FQGTGA. The CDR3 covers 14 residues. Deletions cut 1 base from V and 2 bases from J, with 3 bases between. CDR3 nucleotides: TGTGCCAGCAGCTTAAATCCTGGGGCCAACGTCCTGACTTTC. It is translated as CASSLNPGANVLTF.

This clonotype was counted ten times or more. The rearrangement links TRBV20-1 to TRBJ2-3; TRBD1 aligns across 9 bases. Losses at the gene ends were 5 bases for V and 2 bases for J; bases not matched to a gene: 8. The germline gives CDR1 DFQATT, CDR2 SNEGSKA (reference sequence). CDR3 length equals 15 residues. CDR3 DNA sequence: TGCAGTGCTCTACCGGGACAGGGATACACAGATACGCAGTATTTT. Amino acids: CSALPGQGYTDTQYF.

This clonotype was detected only a few times. V gene TRBV6-1 combines with J gene TRBJ2-1; the D gene is possibly TRBD2 (6 bases). This CDR3 region has 15 residues. Trimming shortened V by 6 bases and J by 7 bases, and 19 bases separated the two germline ends. Germline V gene lookup returns CDR1 MNHNS and CDR2 SASEGT. The CDR3 coding sequence is TGTGCCAGCAGCAAAAGACTAGGGAGAAGGAATGAGCAGTTCTTC. Protein: CASSKRLGRRNEQFF.

This clonotype has ten or more counts. The chain employs TRBV7-9 and TRBJ1-2; D is uncertain. Germline V gene lookup returns CDR1 SEHNR and CDR2 FQNEAQ (reference sequence). With 7 bases removed from V and 0 bases from J, the gap between germline ends came to 15 bases. There are 15 residues in the CDR3. CDR3 nucleotides: TGTGCCAGCAAAGGATTTGGCCTCACTAACTATGGCTACACCTTC. It yields the protein CASKGFGLTNYGYTF.

This clonotype turned up a few times. This chain links TRBV11-2 with TRBJ2-2; no reliable D call. This CDR3 region has 15 residues. V gave up 5 bases and J gave up 1 base, with 11 bases separating them. The V gene's germline CDR1 is SGHAT and CDR2 FQNNGV. CDR3: CASSPTYENTGELFF. CDR3 bases: TGTGCCAGCAGCCCCACTTACGAGAACACCGGGGAGCTGTTTTTT.

The chain combines TRBV30 with TRBJ1-3; D ambiguous. Trimming pared 1 base from V and 0 bases from J, leaving 13 bases between. CDR1 and CDR2 (germline): GTSNPN, SVGIG (reference sequence). This CDR3 is built from 16 residues. CDR3: CAWSALDVISGNTIYF. The DNA for the CDR3 is TGTGCCTGGAGTGCCCTTGACGTAATCTCTGGAAACACCATATATTTT.

There are many counts of this clonotype. V is TRBV12-3 or TRBV12-4 and J is TRBJ1-3; D remains ambiguous. The V and J ends lost 6 bases and 5 bases respectively, with 14 bases between them. This CDR3 has 14 amino acids. CDR3 in amino acids: CASRPQRERNTIYF. Written as DNA, the CDR3 is TGTGCCAGCAGGCCGCAGAGGGAAAGAAACACCATATATTTT.

This clonotype was found a few times. The chain couples TRBV19 to TRBJ1-3; tentative D call: TRBD1 (6 bases). Germline V gene lookup returns CDR1 LNHDA and CDR2 SQIVND (reference sequence). The V end lost 4 bases, the J end lost 2 bases, and 18 bases lay between the germline ends. The CDR3 contains 17 residues. In nucleotides, the CDR3 is TGTGCCAGTAGTACCCTCGACAGGCCTCAAACTGGAAACACCATATATTTT. Translation: CASSTLDRPQTGNTIYF.

The chain uses TRBV6-5 and TRBJ2-5; TRBD2 might be the D (5 bases). V was trimmed by 1 base and J by 5 bases, leaving 23 bases between them. The germline CDR1 and CDR2 sequences are MNHEY and SVGAGI. This CDR3 comprises 18 residues. CDR3 sequence: CASSYLPARVQFRETQYF. CDR3 DNA: TGTGCCAGCAGTTACTTACCCGCGCGGGTCCAATTTCGGGAGACCCAGTACTTC.

To note about this clonotype: A much larger clone lies a single base off, so this may be a read error. The gene calls are TRBV6-1 and TRBJ2-3; 10 nucleotides match TRBD2. From germline, CDR1 is MNHNS and CDR2 SASEGT. The CDR3 sequence is 16 residues long. Trimming at V came to 7 bases and at J to 3 bases, leaving 10 bases not matched to a gene. CDR3 amino acids: CASMRAGGRVTDTQYF. The DNA of the CDR3 is TGTGCCAGCATGCGAGCGGGAGGGAGGGTTACAGATACGCAGTATTTT.

This sequence joins TRBV11-1 and TRBJ2-7, with TRBD2 matching over 7 bases. V shed 1 base and J 2 bases; nucleotides not matched to a gene: 5. Germline V CDR1 and CDR2: SGHAT, FQDESV (reference sequence). The CDR3 sequence is 15 residues long. The CDR3 nucleotides are TGTGCCAGCAGCTTAGGACCCGGGAGGCCCTACGAGCAGTACTTC. Its protein is CASSLGPGRPYEQYF.

This clonotype was found many times. The genes are TRBV29-1 and TRBJ2-3; maybe TRBD2 (6 bases). Germline CDR1 and CDR2: SQVTM and ANQGSEA. CDR3 length equals 15 residues. With 5 bases removed from V and 5 bases from J, the gap between germline ends came to 20 bases. CDR3: CSVLGPRSSEDTQYF. The CDR3 nucleotides read TGCAGCGTTCTGGGCCCCCGGTCTAGCGAAGATACGCAGTATTTT.

This clonotype was seen ten or more times. This sequence joins TRBV12-5 and TRBJ2-1, with unresolved D. CDR1 is LGHNT, CDR2 FRNRAP, per germline. CDR3 length: 15 amino acids. The V gene lost 1 base and the J gene lost 3 bases, with 10 bases spanning the gap. As DNA, the CDR3 is TGTGCTAGTGGTTTGGACAGATTCCTCTACAATGAGCAGTTCTTC. Protein: CASGLDRFLYNEQFF.

Only a few counts were recorded for this clonotype. The rearrangement uses TRBV3-1 and TRBJ1-2; D perhaps matches TRBD1 (5 bases). With 3 bases removed from V and 3 bases from J, the gap between germline ends came to 17 bases. Germline V gene data show CDR1 as LGHDT and CDR2 as YNNKEL (reference sequence). The CDR3 is 16 amino acids. CDR3 sequence: CASSHPGTFTHYGYTF. In DNA, the CDR3 is TGTGCCAGCAGCCATCCCGGGACCTTCACTCACTATGGCTACACCTTC.